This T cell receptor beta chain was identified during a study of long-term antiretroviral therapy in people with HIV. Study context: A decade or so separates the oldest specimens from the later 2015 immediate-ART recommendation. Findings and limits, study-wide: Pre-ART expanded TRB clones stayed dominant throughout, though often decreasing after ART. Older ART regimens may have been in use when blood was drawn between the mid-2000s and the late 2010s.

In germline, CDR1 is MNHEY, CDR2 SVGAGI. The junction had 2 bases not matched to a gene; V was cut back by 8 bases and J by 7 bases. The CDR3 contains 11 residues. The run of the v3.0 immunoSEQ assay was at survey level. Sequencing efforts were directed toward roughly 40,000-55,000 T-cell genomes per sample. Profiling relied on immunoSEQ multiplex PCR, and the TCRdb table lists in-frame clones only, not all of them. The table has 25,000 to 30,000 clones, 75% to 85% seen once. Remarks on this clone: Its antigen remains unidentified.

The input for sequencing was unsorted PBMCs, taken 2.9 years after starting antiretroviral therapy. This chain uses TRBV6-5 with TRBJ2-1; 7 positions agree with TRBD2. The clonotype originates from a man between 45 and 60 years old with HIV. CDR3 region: CASAGRNEQFF. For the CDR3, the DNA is TGTGCCAGCGCCGGGAGGAATGAGCAGTTCTTC.